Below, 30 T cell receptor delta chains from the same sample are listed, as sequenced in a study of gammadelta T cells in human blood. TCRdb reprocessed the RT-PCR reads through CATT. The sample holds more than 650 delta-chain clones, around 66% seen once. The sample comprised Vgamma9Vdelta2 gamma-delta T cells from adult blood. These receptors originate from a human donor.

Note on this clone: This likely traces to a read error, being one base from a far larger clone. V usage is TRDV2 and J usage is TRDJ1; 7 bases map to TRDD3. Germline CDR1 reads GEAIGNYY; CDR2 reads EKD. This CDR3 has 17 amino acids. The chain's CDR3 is CARDTLTSPDGGNKLIF. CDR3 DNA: TGTGCCCGTGACACCTTAACTTCCCCCGATGGGGGAAATAAACTCATCTTT.

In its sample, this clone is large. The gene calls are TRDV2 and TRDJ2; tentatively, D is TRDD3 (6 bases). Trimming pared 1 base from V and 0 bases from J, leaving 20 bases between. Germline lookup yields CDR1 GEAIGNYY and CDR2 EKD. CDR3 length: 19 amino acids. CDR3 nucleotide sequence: TGTGCCTGTGACACGTTACTGGGTACCGACGAAGCTTTGACAGCACAACTCTTCTTT. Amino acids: CACDTLLGTDEALTAQLFF.

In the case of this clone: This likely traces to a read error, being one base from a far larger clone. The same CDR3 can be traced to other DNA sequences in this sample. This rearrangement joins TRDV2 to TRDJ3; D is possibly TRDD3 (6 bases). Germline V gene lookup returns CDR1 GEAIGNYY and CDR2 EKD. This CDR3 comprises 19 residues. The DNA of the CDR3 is TGTGCTTGTGACACCGCGGCTGGGGTGAGCTCCTGGGACACCCGACAGATGTTTTTC. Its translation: CACDTAAGVSSWDTRQMFF.

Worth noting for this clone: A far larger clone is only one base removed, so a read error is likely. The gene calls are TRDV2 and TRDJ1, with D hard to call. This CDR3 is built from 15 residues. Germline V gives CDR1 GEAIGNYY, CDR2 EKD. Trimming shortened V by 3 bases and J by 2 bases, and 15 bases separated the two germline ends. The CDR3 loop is CACDPIGRKTDKLIF. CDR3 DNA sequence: TGTGCCTGTGACCCTATTGGTCGAAAGACCGATAAACTCATCTTT.

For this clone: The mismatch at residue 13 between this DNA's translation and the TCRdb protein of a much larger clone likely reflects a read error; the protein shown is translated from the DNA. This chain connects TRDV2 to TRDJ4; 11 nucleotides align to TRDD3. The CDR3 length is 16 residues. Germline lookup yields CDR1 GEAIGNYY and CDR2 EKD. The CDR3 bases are TGTGCCTGTGACACCGTGGTGGGGGATACGCCCAGACGCCTGATCTTT. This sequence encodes CACDTVVGDTPRRLIF.

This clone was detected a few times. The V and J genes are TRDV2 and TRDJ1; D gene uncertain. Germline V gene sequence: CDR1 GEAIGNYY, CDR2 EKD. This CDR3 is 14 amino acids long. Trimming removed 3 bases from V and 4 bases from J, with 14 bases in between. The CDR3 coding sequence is TGTGCCTGTGACCCCTTACTCACGGGCGATAAACTCATCTTT. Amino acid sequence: CACDPLLTGDKLIF.

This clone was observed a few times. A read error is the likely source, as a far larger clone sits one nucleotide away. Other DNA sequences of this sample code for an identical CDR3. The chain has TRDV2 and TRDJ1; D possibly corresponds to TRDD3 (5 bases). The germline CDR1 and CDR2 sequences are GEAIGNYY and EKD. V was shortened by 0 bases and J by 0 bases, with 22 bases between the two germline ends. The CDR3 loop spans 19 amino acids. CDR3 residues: CACDTITLGTATYTDKLIF. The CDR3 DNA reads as TGTGCCTGTGACACCATCACCTTGGGGACGGCCACATACACCGATAAACTCATCTTT.

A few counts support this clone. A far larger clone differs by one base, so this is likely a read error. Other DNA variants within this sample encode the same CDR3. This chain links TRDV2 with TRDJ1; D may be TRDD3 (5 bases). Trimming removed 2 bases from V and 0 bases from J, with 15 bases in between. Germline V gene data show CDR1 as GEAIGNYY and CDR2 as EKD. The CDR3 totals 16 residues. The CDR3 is CACDSLGALNTDKLIF. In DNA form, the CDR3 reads TGTGCCTGTGACAGTCTGGGTGCCTTAAACACCGATAAACTCATCTTT.

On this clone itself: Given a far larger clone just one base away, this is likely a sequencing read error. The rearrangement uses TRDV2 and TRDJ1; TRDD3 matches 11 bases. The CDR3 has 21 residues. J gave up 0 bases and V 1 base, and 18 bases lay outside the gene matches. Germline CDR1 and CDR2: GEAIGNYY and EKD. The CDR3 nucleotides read TGTGCCTGTGACACGATGGTGGGGGATACGCAGGAAGTCCCTTACACCGATAAACTCATCTTT. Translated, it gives CACDTMVGDTQEVPYTDKLIF.

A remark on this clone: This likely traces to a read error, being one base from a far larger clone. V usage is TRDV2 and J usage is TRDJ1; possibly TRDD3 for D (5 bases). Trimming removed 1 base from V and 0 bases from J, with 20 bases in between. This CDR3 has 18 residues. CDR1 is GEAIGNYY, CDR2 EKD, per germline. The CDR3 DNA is TGTGCCTGTGACACGGTTCTCGGGGGCCCAGTGTACACCGATAAACTCATCTTT. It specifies CACDTVLGGPVYTDKLIF.

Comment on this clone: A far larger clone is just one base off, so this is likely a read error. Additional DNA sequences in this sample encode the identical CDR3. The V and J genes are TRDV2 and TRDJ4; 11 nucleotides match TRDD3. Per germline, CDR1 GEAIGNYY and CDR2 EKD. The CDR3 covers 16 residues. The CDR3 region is CACDTVVGDTPRPLIF. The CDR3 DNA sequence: TGTGCCTGCGACACCGTGGTGGGGGATACGCCCAGACCCCTGATCTTT.

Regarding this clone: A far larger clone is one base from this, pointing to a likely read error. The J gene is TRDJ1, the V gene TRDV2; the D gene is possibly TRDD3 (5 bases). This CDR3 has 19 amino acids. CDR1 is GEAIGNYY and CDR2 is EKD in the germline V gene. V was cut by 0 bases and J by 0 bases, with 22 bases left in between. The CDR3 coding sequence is TGTGCCTGTGACACCGCGGGCCCTGTGGGATGGTCCTACACCGATAAACTCATCTTT. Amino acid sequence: CACDTAGPVGWSYTDKLIF.

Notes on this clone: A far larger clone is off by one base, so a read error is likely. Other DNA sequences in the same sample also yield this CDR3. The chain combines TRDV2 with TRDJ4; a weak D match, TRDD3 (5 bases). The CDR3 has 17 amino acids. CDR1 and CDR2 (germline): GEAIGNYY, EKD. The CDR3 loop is CACDTVGHDTLRRPLIF. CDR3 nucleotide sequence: TGCGCCTGTGACACCGTCGGACACGATACATTGCGCAGACCCCTGATCTTT.

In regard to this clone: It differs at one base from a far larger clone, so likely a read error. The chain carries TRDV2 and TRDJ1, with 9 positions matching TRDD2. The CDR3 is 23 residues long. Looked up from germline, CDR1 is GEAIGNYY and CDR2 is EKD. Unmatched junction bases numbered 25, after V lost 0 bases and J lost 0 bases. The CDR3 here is CACDTVQGLPTPTGFQYTDKLIF. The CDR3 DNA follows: TGTGCCTGTGACACCGTCCAAGGCCTTCCTACGCCAACTGGGTTCCAGTACACCGATAAACTCATCTTT.

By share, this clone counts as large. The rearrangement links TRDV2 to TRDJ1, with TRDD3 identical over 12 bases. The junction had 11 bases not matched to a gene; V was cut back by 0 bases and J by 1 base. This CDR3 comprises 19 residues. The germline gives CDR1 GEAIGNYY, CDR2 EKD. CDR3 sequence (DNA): TGTGCCTGTGACACCGTGAGTCACTGGGGGATACAAGGCACCGATAAACTCATCTTT. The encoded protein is CACDTVSHWGIQGTDKLIF.

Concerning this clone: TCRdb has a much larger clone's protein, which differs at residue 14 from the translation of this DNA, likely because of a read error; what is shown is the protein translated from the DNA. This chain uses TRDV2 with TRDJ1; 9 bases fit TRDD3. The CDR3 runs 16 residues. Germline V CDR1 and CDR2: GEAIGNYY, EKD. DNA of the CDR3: TGTGCCTGTGACGACGTACTGGGGGAACAAAGAGTCAAACGCATCTTT. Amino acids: CACDDVLGEQRVKRIF.

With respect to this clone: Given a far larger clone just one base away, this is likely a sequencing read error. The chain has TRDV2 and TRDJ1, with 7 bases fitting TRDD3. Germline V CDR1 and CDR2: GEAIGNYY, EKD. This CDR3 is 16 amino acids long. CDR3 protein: CACDTLGAAYTDKRIF. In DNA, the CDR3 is TGTGCCTGTGACACCCTGGGGGCAGCGTACACCGATAAACGCATCTTT.

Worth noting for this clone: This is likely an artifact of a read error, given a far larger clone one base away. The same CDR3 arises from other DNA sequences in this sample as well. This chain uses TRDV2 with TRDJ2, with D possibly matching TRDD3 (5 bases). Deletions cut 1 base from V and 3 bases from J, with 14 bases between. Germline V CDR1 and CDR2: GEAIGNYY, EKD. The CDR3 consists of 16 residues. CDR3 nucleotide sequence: TGTGCCTGTGACACAGTGGGGAACAAGCTGACAGCACAACTCTTCTTT. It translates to CACDTVGNKLTAQLFF.

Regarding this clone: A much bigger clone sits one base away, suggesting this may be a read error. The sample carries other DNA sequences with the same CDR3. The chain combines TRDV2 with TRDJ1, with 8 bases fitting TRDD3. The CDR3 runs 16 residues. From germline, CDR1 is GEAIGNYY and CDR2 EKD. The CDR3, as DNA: TGTGCTTGTGACCGTCTGGGGATACCGATCACCGATAAACTCATCTTT. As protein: CACDRLGIPITDKLIF.

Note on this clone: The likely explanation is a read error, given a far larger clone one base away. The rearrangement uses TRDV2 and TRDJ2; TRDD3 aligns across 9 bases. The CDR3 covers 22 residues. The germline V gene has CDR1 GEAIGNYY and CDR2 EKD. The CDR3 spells CACDAASGGSTYGARGTAKLFF. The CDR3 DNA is TGTGCCTGTGACGCGGCCTCTGGGGGATCCACCTATGGGGCGCGGGGTACAGCAAAACTCTTCTTT.

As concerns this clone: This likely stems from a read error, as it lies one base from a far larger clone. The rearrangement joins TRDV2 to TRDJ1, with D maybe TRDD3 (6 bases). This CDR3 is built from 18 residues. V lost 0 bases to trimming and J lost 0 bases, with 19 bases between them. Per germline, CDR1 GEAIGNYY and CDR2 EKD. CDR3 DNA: TGTGCCTGTGACACCGTATTGGGGGTCATAGGGTACACCGATAAACTCATCTTT. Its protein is CACDTVLGVIGYTDKLIF.

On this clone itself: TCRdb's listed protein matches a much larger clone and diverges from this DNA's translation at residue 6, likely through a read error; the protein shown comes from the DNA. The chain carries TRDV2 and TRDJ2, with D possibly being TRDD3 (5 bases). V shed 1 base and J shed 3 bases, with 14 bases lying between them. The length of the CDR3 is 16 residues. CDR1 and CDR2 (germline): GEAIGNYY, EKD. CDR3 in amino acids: CACDTMGNKLTAQLFF. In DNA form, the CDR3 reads TGTGCCTGTGACACAATGGGGAACAAACTGACAGCACAACTCTTCTTT.

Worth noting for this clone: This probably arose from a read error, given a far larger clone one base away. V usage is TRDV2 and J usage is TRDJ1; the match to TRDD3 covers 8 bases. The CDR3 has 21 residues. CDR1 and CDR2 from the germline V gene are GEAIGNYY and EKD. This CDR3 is CACDTLIHTGGSPSYTDKRIF. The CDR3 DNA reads TGTGCCTGTGACACCTTAATCCATACTGGGGGCTCACCATCGTACACCGATAAACGCATCTTT.

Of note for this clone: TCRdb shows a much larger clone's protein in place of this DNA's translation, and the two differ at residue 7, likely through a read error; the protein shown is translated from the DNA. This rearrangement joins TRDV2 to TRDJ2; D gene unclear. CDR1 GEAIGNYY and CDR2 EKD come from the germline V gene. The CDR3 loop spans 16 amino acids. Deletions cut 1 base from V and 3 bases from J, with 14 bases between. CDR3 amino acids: CACDTVENKLTAQLFF. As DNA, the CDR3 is TGTGCCTGTGACACAGTGGAGAACAAACTGACAGCACAACTCTTCTTT.

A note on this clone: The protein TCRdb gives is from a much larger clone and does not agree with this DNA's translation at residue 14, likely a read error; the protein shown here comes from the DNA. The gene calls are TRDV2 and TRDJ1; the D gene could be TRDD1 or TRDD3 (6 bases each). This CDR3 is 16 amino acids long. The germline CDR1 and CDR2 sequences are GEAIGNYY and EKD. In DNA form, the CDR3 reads TGTGCCTGTGACGAAGTCACCTGGGGAAAAATAGATAAACGCATCTTT. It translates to CACDEVTWGKIDKRIF.

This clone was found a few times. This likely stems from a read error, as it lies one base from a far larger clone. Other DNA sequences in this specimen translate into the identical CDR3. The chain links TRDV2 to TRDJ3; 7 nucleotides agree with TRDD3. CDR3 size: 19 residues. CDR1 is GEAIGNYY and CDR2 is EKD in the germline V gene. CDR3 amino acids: CACDTLGGQSSWDTRQMFF. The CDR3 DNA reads TGTGCCTGTGACACCCTGGGGGGGCAGAGCTCCTGGGACACCCGACAGATGTTCTTC.

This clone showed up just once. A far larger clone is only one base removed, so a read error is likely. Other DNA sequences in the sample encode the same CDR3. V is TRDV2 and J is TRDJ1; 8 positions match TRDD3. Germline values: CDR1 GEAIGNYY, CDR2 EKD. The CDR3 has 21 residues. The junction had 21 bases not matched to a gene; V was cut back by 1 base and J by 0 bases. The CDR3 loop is CACDTLIHTGGSPSYTDKLIF. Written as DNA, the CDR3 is TGTGCCTGTGACACTTTAATCCATACTGGGGGCTCACCATCGTACACCGATAAACTCATCTTT.

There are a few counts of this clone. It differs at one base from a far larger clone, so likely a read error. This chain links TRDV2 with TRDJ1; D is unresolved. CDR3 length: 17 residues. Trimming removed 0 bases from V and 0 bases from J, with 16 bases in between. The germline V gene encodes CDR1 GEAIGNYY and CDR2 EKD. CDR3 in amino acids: CACDTLVTVGDTDKLIF. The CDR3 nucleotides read TGTGCCTGTGACACCCTAGTTACTGTGGGAGACACCGATAAACTCATCTTT.

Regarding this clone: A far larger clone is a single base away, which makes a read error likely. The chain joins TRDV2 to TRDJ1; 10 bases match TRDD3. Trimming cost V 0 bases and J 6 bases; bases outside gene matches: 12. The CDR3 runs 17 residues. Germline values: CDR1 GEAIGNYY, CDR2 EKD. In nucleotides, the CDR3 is TGTGCCTGTGACACCGTATCACTGGGGGATGCGCTCCATAAACTCATCTTT. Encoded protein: CACDTVSLGDALHKLIF.

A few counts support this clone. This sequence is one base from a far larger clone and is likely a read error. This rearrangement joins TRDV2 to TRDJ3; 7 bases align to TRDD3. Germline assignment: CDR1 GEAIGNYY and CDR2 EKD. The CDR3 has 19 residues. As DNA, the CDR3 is TGTGCCTGTGACACCCTGGGGGGGCAGAGCTCCTGGGACATCCGACAGATGTTTTTC. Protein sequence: CACDTLGGQSSWDIRQMFF.